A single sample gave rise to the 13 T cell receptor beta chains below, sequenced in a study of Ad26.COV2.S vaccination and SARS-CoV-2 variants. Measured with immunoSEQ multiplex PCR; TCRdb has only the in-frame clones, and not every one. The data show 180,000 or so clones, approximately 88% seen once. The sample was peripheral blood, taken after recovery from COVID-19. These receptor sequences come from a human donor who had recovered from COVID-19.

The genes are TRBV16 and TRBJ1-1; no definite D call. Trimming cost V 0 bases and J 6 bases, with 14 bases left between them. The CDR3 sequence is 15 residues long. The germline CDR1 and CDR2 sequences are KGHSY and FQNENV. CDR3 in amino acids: CASSQSNSPRAEAFF. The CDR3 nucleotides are TGTGCCAGCAGCCAATCGAACAGCCCTCGAGCTGAAGCTTTCTTT.

In DNA form, the CDR3 reads TGTGCCAGCAGTGAAGCTTATAATTCACCCCTCCACTTT. It codes for CASSEAYNSPLHF. J is TRBJ1-6 and V is TRBV6-1, with unresolved D. The CDR3 has 13 amino acids. The ends were cut back, 0 bases at V and 4 bases at J, with 1 base in the middle. The germline CDR1 and CDR2 sequences are MNHNS and SASEGT.

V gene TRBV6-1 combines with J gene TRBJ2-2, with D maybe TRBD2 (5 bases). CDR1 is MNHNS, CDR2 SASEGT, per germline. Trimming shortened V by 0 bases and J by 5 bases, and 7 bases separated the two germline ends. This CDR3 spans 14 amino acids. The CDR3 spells CASSEAPGTGELFF. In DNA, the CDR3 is TGTGCCAGCAGTGAAGCTCCGGGAACCGGGGAGCTGTTTTTT.

CDR3 region: CASSLELAVGEQFF. The CDR3 region has the DNA TGTGCCAGCAGCCTTGAGCTAGCGGTGGGTGAGCAGTTCTTC. V is TRBV3-1 (or the pseudogene TRBV3-2) and J is TRBJ2-1, with 7 bases matching TRBD2. This CDR3 region has 14 residues. Germline V gene data show CDR1 as LGHDT and CDR2 as YNNKEL (reference sequence). J lost 9 bases, V lost 4 bases, and 9 bases had no gene match.

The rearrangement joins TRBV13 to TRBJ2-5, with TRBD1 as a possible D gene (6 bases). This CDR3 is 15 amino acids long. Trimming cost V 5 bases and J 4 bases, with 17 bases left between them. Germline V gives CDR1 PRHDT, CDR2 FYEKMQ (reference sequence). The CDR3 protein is CASSPDQGSRETQYF. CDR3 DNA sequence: TGTGCCAGCAGCCCGGACCAGGGGAGTAGAGAGACCCAGTACTTC.

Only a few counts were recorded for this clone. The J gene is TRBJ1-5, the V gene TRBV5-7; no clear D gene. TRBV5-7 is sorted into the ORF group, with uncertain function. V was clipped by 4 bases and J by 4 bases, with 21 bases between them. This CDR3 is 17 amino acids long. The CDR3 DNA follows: TGTGCCAGCAGCCGATTTCTATGGGATTTCGTAAATCAGCCCCAGCATTTT. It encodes CASSRFLWDFVNQPQHF.

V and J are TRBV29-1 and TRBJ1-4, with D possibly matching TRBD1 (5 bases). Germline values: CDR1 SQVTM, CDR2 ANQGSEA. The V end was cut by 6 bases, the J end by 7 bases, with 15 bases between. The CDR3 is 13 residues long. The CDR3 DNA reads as TGCAGCGTATCGGACAACTGGGGTGAAAAACTGTTTTTT. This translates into CSVSDNWGEKLFF.

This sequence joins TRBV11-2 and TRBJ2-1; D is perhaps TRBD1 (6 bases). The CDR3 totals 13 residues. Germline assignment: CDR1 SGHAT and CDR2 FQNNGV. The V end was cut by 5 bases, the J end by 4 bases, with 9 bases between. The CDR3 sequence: CASSADSYNEQFF. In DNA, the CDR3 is TGTGCCAGCAGCGCGGACAGTTACAATGAGCAGTTCTTC.

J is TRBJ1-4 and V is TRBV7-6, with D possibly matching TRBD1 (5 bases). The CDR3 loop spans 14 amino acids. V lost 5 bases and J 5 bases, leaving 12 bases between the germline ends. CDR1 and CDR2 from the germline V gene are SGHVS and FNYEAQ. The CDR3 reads CASSRDGRNEKLFF. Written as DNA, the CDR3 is TGTGCCAGCAGCCGGGACGGACGGAATGAAAAACTGTTTTTT.

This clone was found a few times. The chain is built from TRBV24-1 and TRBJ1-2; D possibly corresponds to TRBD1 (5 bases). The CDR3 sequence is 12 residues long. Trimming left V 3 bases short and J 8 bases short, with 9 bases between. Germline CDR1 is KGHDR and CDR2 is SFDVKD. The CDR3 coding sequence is TGTGCCACCAGTGATCGGAGGGGCGGCTACACCTTC. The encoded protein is CATSDRRGGYTF.

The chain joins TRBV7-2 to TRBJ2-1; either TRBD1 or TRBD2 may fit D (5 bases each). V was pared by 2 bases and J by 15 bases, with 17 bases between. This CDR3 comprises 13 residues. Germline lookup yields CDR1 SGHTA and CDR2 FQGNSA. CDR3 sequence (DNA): TGTGCCAGCAGCTTAAGGCAAGGGGACCTGAGGTTCTTC. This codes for CASSLRQGDLRFF.

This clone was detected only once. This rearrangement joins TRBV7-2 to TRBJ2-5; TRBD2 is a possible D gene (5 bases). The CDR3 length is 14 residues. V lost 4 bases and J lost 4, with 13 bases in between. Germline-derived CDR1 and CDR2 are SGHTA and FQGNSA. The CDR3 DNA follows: TGTGCCAGCAGCTCCGGGAAAACGGCAGAGACCCAGTACTTC. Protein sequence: CASSSGKTAETQYF.

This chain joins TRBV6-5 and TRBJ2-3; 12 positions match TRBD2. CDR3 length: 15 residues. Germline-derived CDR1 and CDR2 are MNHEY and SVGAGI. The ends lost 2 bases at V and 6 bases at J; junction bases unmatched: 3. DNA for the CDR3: TGTGCCAGCAGTTACAGACTAGCGGGGGTCGATACGCAGTATTTT. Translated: CASSYRLAGVDTQYF.